This T cell receptor (beta chain) originates from a study of radiation and T cells in renal cell carcinoma. Study conclusions and caveats: From baseline, blood top tumor clonotypes peaked at 2 weeks post-radiation.

The CDR3 runs to 15 residues. Between the trimmed V and J ends, which lost 0 bases and 5 bases, there was a span of 11 bases. Germline V lookup: CDR1 MNHEY, CDR2 SVGAGI. The protocol was immunoSEQ multiplex PCR, while the TCRdb copy is restricted to in-frame clones and leaves out a portion. The table has 40,000 to 50,000 clones, 70% to 85% seen once; the top ten hold 27%. This clone has ten or more counts. The antigen remains undetermined. Regarding time point: blood 4 weeks post-SBRT, at nephrectomy. The sample's treatment: 15 Gy SBRT to primary tumor, nephrectomy 4 weeks later. Nephrectomy followed 15 Gy stereotactic body radiation by 4 weeks.

The chain is built from TRBV6-5 and TRBJ2-4; D might be TRBD2 (6 bases). The sample in question was blood, obtained from a patient whose treatment included radiotherapy and nephrectomy. The clonotype was recovered from a woman in her sixties or seventies with renal cell carcinoma. CDR3 sequence reads: CASSYSWDSENIQYF. CDR3 sequence (DNA): TGTGCCAGCAGTTACTCATGGGACTCAGAAAACATTCAGTACTTC.